This T cell receptor (beta chain) stems from a study of beta chain features in type 1 diabetes. Points from the study as a whole: For Type 1 diabetes patients, all four CD4+ subsets carried TCRB CDR3s that were moderately but significantly shorter. Any HLA type influence on TCRB rearrangement was left unresolved here. In type 1 diabetes patients, VDJ junctions had fewer insertions; deletions at these junctions were more frequent.

What was sequenced were expressed TCRB transcripts, since all of the isolated RNA had been reverse transcribed. TCRdb keeps only in-frame clones here, not all; method: immunoSEQ multiplex PCR. The sample lists 250,000 to 300,000 clones; under 8.5% were seen once. The CDR3 length is 16 residues. The germline V gene encodes CDR1 SGHTA and CDR2 FQGNSA. Trimming stripped 5 bases from V and 2 bases from J, with 16 bases between. This clone was detected ten times or more. The antigen remains unidentified. The V call is TRBV7-2, the J call TRBJ1-5, with D possibly TRBD1 on 5 matching bases. This TCR came from a woman aged 18-29 years in good health. Sequenced material: central memory CD4+ T cells from blood. The CDR3 reads CASSQNVGVGNQPQHF. The CDR3 nucleotides are TGTGCCAGCAGCCAGAACGTAGGGGTGGGCAATCAGCCCCAGCATTTT.